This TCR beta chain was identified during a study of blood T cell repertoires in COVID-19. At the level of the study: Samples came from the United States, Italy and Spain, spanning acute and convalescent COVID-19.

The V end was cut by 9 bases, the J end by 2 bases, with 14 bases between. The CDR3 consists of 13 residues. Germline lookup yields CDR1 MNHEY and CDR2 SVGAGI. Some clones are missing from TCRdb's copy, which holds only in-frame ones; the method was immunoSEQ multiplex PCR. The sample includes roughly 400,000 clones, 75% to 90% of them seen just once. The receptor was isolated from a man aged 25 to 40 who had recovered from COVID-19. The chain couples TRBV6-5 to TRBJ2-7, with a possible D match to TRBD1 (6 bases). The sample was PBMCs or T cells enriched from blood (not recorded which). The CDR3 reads CASKNRDTYEQYF. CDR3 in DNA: TGTGCCAGTAAAAACCGGGACACCTACGAGCAGTACTTC.